The rows below give T cell receptor beta chains drawn from one sample of a study of cytomegalovirus exposure and HLA in healthy donors. TCRdb's copy holds only in-frame clones and misses some; the assay was immunoSEQ multiplex PCR. The sample shows over 150,000 clones, roughly 80% of them seen only once. Sequencing was performed on PBMCs. The origin of the receptors is a man under 40 in good health and CMV-seropositive. CDR3s include the opening cysteine and the closing phenylalanine or tryptophan. The D gene is left open where the match is weak. Clone size is given for some rows only: seen once, a few or many times, or a class if the clone is expanded.

j_call	v_call	d_call	clone_size	cdr3_nt	cdr3_aa
TRBJ2-1	TRBV9	TRBD2	NA	TGTGCCAGCAGCGTAGCTATTGCGGCGGGGGGGGGCCATGAGCAGTTCTTC	CASSVAIAAGGGHEQFF
TRBJ2-7	TRBV18	NA	NA	TGTGCCAGCTCACCTGGGACATCCTACGAGCAGTACTTC	CASSPGTSYEQYF
TRBJ1-2	TRBV7-2	TRBD1	NA	TGTGCCAGTGGGACCGAGACAGGGACTGACTACACCTTC	CASGTETGTDYTF
TRBJ2-7	TRBV5-1	TRBD1	NA	TGCGCCAGCAGCCCCAGGGACAGGGGGCTGAACTCCTACGAGCAGTACTTC	CASSPRDRGLNSYEQYF
TRBJ2-6	TRBV10-3	NA	NA	TGTGCCATCAGTGAAATGGGGGGCTCTGGGGCCAACGTCCTGACTTTC	CAISEMGGSGANVLTF
TRBJ1-6	TRBV27	NA	few	TGTGCCAGCGCAGGACAGTTTAATTCACCCCTCCACTTT	CASAGQFNSPLHF
TRBJ1-5	TRBV18	TRBD1	few	TGTGCCAGCTCACTCAGACAGGGAGATCAGCCCCAGCATTTT	CASSLRQGDQPQHF
TRBJ1-2	TRBV29-1	TRBD1	NA	TGCAGCGTCTCGACAGGGATAGGTGGCTACACCTTC	CSVSTGIGGYTF
TRBJ2-3	TRBV7-2	NA	NA	TGTGCCAGCAGCTTAGAGACTAACACAGATACGCAGTATTTT	CASSLETNTDTQYF
TRBJ2-2	TRBV10-1	TRBD2	NA	TGCGCCAGCAAATGGGCGGGACTAGCGGGGGGGCCCGGCGGGGAGCTGTTTTTT	CASKWAGLAGGPGGELFF
TRBJ1-1	TRBV2	TRBD1	few	TGTGCCAGCAAACCCATCCGACAGGGGCGATGGAACACTGAAGCTTTCTTT	CASKPIRQGRWNTEAFF
TRBJ1-1	TRBV9	TRBD1	NA	TGTGCCAGCAGCGCGACAGGGTCGAACACTGAAGCTTTCTTT	CASSATGSNTEAFF
TRBJ1-3	TRBV4-1	NA	few	TGCGCCAGCAGCCAAGTGTTCGGGGACTACACCATATATTTT	CASSQVFGDYTIYF
TRBJ2-7	TRBV2	NA	NA	TGTGCCAGCATATGGACTCCGAGCTCCTACGAGCAGTACTTC	CASIWTPSSYEQYF
TRBJ2-1	TRBV7-6	TRBD2	few	TGTGCCAGCAGCCCGAGGACTAGCCGGGGGAATGAGCAGTTCTTC	CASSPRTSRGNEQFF
TRBJ2-3	TRBV5-1	TRBD2	NA	TGCGCCAGCAGCCCAACCGGGGGGTCCACAGATACGCAGTATTTT	CASSPTGGSTDTQYF
TRBJ1-2	TRBV5-3	TRBD1	NA	TGTGCCAGATGGGGACAGGGGTCGGGGATTGCCTATGGCTACACCTTC	CARWGQGSGIAYGYTF
TRBJ2-1	TRBV2	NA	few	TGTGCCAGCAGTGGGGCTACCGAGCAGTTCTTC	CASSGATEQFF
TRBJ1-2	TRBV27	NA	NA	TGTGCCAGCAGTTTGACAGGTAGCGACTATGGCTACACCTTC	CASSLTGSDYGYTF
TRBJ1-2	TRBV2	NA	NA	TGTGCCAGTGGCAAGGGTTCGGGGGTTGGCTACACCTTC	CASGKGSGVGYTF